The text below deals with one T cell receptor (beta chain). Antigen: not known. Germline assignment: CDR1 MNHEY and CDR2 SVGAGI. V shed 0 bases and J 1 base; nucleotides not matched to a gene: 5. This CDR3 spans 17 amino acids. Two oligonucleotides, mixed equimolar, formed the beta constant-region primer covering TRBC1 and TRBC2. TCRdb independently ran MiXCR on the UMI-ligation and nested PCR reads; one entry per CDR3 protein. The sample has some 83,000 distinct CDR3 sequences, about an eighth seen once; the top ten hold around 0.9%. Overnight CMV lysate stimulation of fresh PBMCs defined donor CMV status by CD4+ IFNgamma. The entry originates in a study of naive and memory T cell subsets. Study-wide results and caveats: Gini index rose across naive, CM, EM and EMRA in CD4 and CD8. In naive cells, over 85% of TCR sequences were seen only once.

The receptor was isolated from a human donor in good health. Sequencing input: central memory CD4+ T cells from blood. The chain employs TRBV6-5 and TRBJ2-1, with TRBD2 matching 8 bases. Written as DNA, the CDR3 is TGTGCCAGCAGTTACTCTCTAGCGGGCCCATCCTACAATGAGCAGTTCTTC. Protein product: CASSYSLAGPSYNEQFF.